The rows below give T cell receptor beta chains drawn from one sample of a study of T cell changes during pregnancy in multiple sclerosis. Profiled with immunoSEQ multiplex PCR; TCRdb holds only in-frame clones, not every one. The sample shows roughly 51,000 clones, roughly 94% of them seen only once. The sequencing here drew on CD8+ T cells from peripheral blood mononuclear cells, taken before pregnancy. The receptor set was obtained from a female donor with multiple sclerosis, enrolled in a pregnancy study. CDR3s include the opening cysteine and the closing phenylalanine or tryptophan. D genes are given only for firm matches. Part of the rows lack a size; the others show once, few, many or a class for expanded clones.

D gene,clone size,J gene,V gene,CDR3 DNA,CDR3 protein
.,.,TRBJ2-7,TRBV6-5,TGTGCCAGCAGATCGACTGGGTCGAGCTCCTACGAGCAGTACTTC,CASRSTGSSSYEQYF
.,.,TRBJ1-2,TRBV5-4,TGTGCCATCGTGCTACCTGGTGGCTACACCTTC,CAIVLPGGYTF
TRBD2,.,TRBJ2-1,TRBV28,TGTGCCATCAAAGGCGCCGGGACTAGCGGGGTCCATGAGCAGTTCTTC,CAIKGAGTSGVHEQFF
.,.,TRBJ1-1,TRBV19,TGTGCCAGTAGTATAGGGACCGGTGAGGGAGCTTTCTTT,CASSIGTGEGAFF
.,.,TRBJ2-2,TRBV9,TGTGCCAGCAGCGTAGGGCCGACCGGGGAGCTGTTTTTT,CASSVGPTGELFF
.,.,TRBJ1-5,TRBV19,TGTGCCAGTAGTTTAGATCCGGGTCCGCAACATTTT,CASSLDPGPQHF
TRBD2,.,TRBJ2-7,TRBV27,TGTGCCACCTACTTGGGGGGGGAGCAGTACTTC,CATYLGGEQYF
TRBD1,.,TRBJ1-5,TRBV19,TGTGCCAGTAGACCGACAGGGAGGCAGCCCCAGCATTTT,CASRPTGRQPQHF
.,few,TRBJ2-1,TRBV5-1,TGCGCCAGCAGCTTGGACCAGGGAGGTGGCAATGAGCAGTTCTTC,CASSLDQGGGNEQFF
TRBD2,.,TRBJ2-5,TRBV28,TGTGCCAGCAGACAGGACCGGCTCCTACCCATACCCTCGGGAGGAGAGACCCAGTACTTC,CASRQDRLLPIPSGGETQYF
TRBD2,.,TRBJ2-1,TRBV5-1,TGCGCCAGCAGCTTGGGACTAGCGGGATCATACAATGAGCAGTTCTTC,CASSLGLAGSYNEQFF
.,.,TRBJ1-1,TRBV7-9,TGTGCCATCCCAGCCACGGGGAACACTGAAGCTTTCTTT,CAIPATGNTEAFF
.,.,TRBJ1-1,TRBV19,TGTGCCAGTAGTATATCGGGGGGTGACACTGAAGCTTTCTTT,CASSISGGDTEAFF
TRBD1,.,TRBJ2-1,TRBV5-6,TGTGCCAGCAGCGCAGGACAGGGACCCTACAATGAGCAGTTCTTC,CASSAGQGPYNEQFF
TRBD2,.,TRBJ2-1,TRBV5-1,TGCGCCAGCAGCTTAACTAGCGGCAATGAGCAGTTCTTC,CASSLTSGNEQFF
TRBD1,.,TRBJ2-1,TRBV2,TGTGCCAGCACTGTGACAGGGGGCTCCAACAATGAGCAGTTCTTC,CASTVTGGSNNEQFF
TRBD1,.,TRBJ1-2,TRBV4-1,TGCGCCAGCAGCCAAGATAGGATCCTATCAGGGGGCGCAGGCTACACCTTC,CASSQDRILSGGAGYTF
TRBD1,.,TRBJ2-7,TRBV27,TGTGCCAGCAGTTTAATAGACAGGGGTTTTACGCAGCAGTACTTC,CASSLIDRGFTQQYF
.,.,TRBJ1-3,TRBV30,TGTGCCTGGAGTGTCGAGTTCTCTGGAAACACCATATATTTT,CAWSVEFSGNTIYF
TRBD1,.,TRBJ2-1,TRBV30,TGTGCCTGGAGTGTCGGCAGGGGGCTAGACAATGAGCAGTTCTTC,CAWSVGRGLDNEQFF
TRBD2,.,TRBJ2-5,TRBV5-1,TGCGCCAGCAGGCCGGGACTAGTGTCAAGCCTCCAAGAGACCCAGTACTTC,CASRPGLVSSLQETQYF
.,once,TRBJ2-1,TRBV5-1,TGCGCCAGCAGCCCGGACAGTCGTTCCTACAATGAGCAGTTCTTC,CASSPDSRSYNEQFF
.,.,TRBJ2-2,TRBV5-1,TGCGCCAGCAGCCCACAGGAGCGCCCAAACGGGGAGCTGTTTTTT,CASSPQERPNGELFF
.,few,TRBJ1-2,TRBV28,TGTGCCAGCCACCCCCCCTCCGAGCCTTATGGCTACACCTTC,CASHPPSEPYGYTF
.,.,TRBJ1-2,TRBV7-9,TGTGCCAGCAGCTTAGGGCCCTATGGCTACACCTTC,CASSLGPYGYTF
TRBD1,.,TRBJ2-5,TRBV27,TGTGCCAGCAGTTTGCTACGGACAGGGCTATTTTGGGAGACCCAGTACTTC,CASSLLRTGLFWETQYF
.,.,TRBJ2-7,TRBV7-2,TGTGCCAGCAGCTTACTAGGGGGGAGGGGCTACGAGCAGTACTTC,CASSLLGGRGYEQYF
TRBD2,.,TRBJ2-3,TRBV5-1,TGCGCCAGCCAATCCGGGACTAGCTTTGTAGATACGCAGTATTTT,CASQSGTSFVDTQYF
.,.,TRBJ2-1,TRBV5-6,TGTGCCAGCAGCCGCTACAATGAGCAGTTCTTC,CASSRYNEQFF
.,.,TRBJ2-1,TRBV7-3,TGTGCCAGCAGCTTTTCTAAGCAGCGGGCCAGCTCCTACAATGAGCAGTTCTTC,CASSFSKQRASSYNEQFF
.,.,TRBJ2-7,TRBV6-1,TGTGCCAGCATCACCGGAGCCTACGAGCAGTACTTC,CASITGAYEQYF
.,.,TRBJ2-5,TRBV7-2,TGTGCCAGCAGTCACTTTGGCGGGATAGTAGAGACCCAGTACTTC,CASSHFGGIVETQYF
.,.,TRBJ1-1,TRBV7-9,TGTGCCAGCAGCCGCGCGGGGGGCGCTGAAGCTTTCTTT,CASSRAGGAEAFF
TRBD2,.,TRBJ2-3,TRBV7-3,TGTGCCAGCAGCTCCGGAGCGGGAGGAAGCACAGATACGCAGTATTTT,CASSSGAGGSTDTQYF
TRBD1,once,TRBJ1-2,TRBV27,TGTGCCAGCAGTTTATCCGGACAGGGACGAGGCTACACCTTC,CASSLSGQGRGYTF
TRBD2,.,TRBJ2-7,TRBV9,TGTGCCAGCAGCGTAGCCCTAGCGGGAGGCCACGAGCAGTACTTC,CASSVALAGGHEQYF
.,.,TRBJ2-7,TRBV10-3,TGTGCCATCAGTGAGTCGGCAGCCTACGAGCAGTACTTC,CAISESAAYEQYF
TRBD1,.,TRBJ1-1,TRBV27,TGTGCCAGCAGGCCCGGGACAGGGGTCTTGAACACTGAAGCTTTCTTT,CASRPGTGVLNTEAFF
.,once,TRBJ2-3,TRBV21-1,TGTGCCAGCAGCAAAAGGACGGAGGCTGGCACAGATACGCAGTATTTT,CASSKRTEAGTDTQYF
TRBD1,.,TRBJ1-1,TRBV19,TGTGCCAGTAGGTCGCAGGGGGTGACTGAAGCTTTCTTT,CASRSQGVTEAFF
.,.,TRBJ1-1,TRBV27,TGTGCCAGCAGTTTAAGGGCAGGGATGGACACTGAAGCTTTCTTT,CASSLRAGMDTEAFF
.,.,TRBJ1-1,TRBV6-1,TGTGCCAGCAGTCCTGGAGGAGGGAGGACTGAAGCTTTCTTT,CASSPGGGRTEAFF
.,.,TRBJ1-1,TRBV6-5,TGTGCCAGCAGCCAACCGGGGGACACTGAAGCTTTCTTT,CASSQPGDTEAFF
.,.,TRBJ2-1,TRBV29-1,TGCAGCGTTGATTTTTACCAGAATGAGCAGTTCTTC,CSVDFYQNEQFF
.,.,TRBJ2-7,TRBV5-8,TGTGCCAGCAGTCAGAGGACAGTCTACTACGAGCAGTACTTC,CASSQRTVYYEQYF
TRBD1,.,TRBJ2-7,TRBV19,TGTGCCAGTGGACCTACAGGGGGATCCTACGAGCAGTACTTC,CASGPTGGSYEQYF
.,once,TRBJ1-2,TRBV11-2,TGTGCCAGCAGTACCCCCCGCGGGCGACATGGCTACACCTTC,CASSTPRGRHGYTF
TRBD2,once,TRBJ2-7,TRBV27,TGTGCCAGCAGTTTTAGACTAGCGGGATCCTACGAGCAGTACTTC,CASSFRLAGSYEQYF
TRBD1,.,TRBJ2-3,TRBV30,TGTGCCTGGAGTGTACCGGAACAGGGGATCACAGATACGCAGTATTTT,CAWSVPEQGITDTQYF